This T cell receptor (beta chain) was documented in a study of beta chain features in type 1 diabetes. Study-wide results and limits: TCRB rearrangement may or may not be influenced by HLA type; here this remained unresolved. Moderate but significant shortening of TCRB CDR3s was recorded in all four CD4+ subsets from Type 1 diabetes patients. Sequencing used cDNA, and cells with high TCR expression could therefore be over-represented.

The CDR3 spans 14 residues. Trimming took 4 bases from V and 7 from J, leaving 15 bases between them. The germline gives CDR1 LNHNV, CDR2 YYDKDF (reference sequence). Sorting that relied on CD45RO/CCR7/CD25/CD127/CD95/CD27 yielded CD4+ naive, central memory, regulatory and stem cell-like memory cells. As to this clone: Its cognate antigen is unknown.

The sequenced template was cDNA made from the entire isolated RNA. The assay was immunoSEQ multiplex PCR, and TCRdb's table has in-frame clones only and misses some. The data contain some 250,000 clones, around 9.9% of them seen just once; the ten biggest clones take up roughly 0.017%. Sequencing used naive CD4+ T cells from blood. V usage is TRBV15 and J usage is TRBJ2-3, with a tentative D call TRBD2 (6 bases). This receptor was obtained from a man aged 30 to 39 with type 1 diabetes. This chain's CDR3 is CATSMGVAVNTQYF. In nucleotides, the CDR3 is TGTGCCACCAGCATGGGGGTAGCGGTGAATACGCAGTATTTT.